One sample yielded the 9 T cell receptor beta chains listed below, sequenced in a study of blood T cell repertoires in COVID-19. TCRdb keeps only in-frame clones here, not all; method: immunoSEQ multiplex PCR. Found here are roughly 140,000 clones, 80% of them singletons; the top ten hold 0.5% to 0.65%. The sample comprised peripheral blood. These receptors came from a man between 60 and 75 years old with acute or convalescent COVID-19.

This chain connects TRBV5-1 to TRBJ1-4; TRBD1 matches 10 bases. Trimming took 3 bases from V and 0 from J; bases not matched to a gene: 8. This CDR3 spans 18 amino acids. CDR1 is SGHRS and CDR2 is YFSETQ in the germline V gene. This CDR3 reads CASSWGTGASSTNEKLFF. In nucleotides, the CDR3 is TGCGCCAGCAGCTGGGGGACAGGGGCCTCCTCAACTAATGAAAAACTGTTTTTT.

J is TRBJ2-5 and V is TRBV12-5, with unresolved D. The length of the CDR3 is 15 residues. Per germline, CDR1 LGHNT and CDR2 FRNRAP. V lost 0 bases and J lost 1, with 9 bases in between. In DNA form, the CDR3 reads TGTGCTAGTGGTTTGGTATATTCCCTCCAAGAGACCCAGTACTTC. Translated: CASGLVYSLQETQYF.

V gene TRBV19 combines with J gene TRBJ2-5; a weak D match, TRBD1 (5 bases). Deletions cut 10 bases from V and 2 bases from J, with 20 bases between. Germline CDR1 reads LNHDA; CDR2 reads SQIVND (reference sequence). The CDR3 consists of 15 residues. The CDR3 loop reads CATPKCGQRQETQYF. The CDR3, as DNA: TGTGCCACCCCCAAATGCGGACAACGACAAGAGACCCAGTACTTC. The full variable domain, with the rest looked up from reference TRBV19 and TRBJ2-5, is DGGITQSPKYLFRKEGQNVTLSCEQNLNHDAMYWYRQDPGQGLRLIYYSQIVNDFQKGDIAEGYSVSREKKESFPLTVTSAQKNPTAFYLCATPKCGQRQETQYFGPGTRLLVL.

DNA of the CDR3: TGTGCCAGCAGTCAACTAGCGGGTTTGTACAATGAGCAGTTCTTC. Protein product: CASSQLAGLYNEQFF. This chain uses TRBV28 with TRBJ2-1; TRBD2 matches 9 bases. The V gene's germline CDR1 is MDHEN and CDR2 SYDVKM. V lost 5 bases and J lost 4; bases outside the gene matches: 6. There are 15 residues in the CDR3.

The rearrangement uses TRBV19 and TRBJ1-5; D possibly corresponds to TRBD1 (6 bases). The CDR3 spans 19 residues. Trimming shortened V by 3 bases and J by 2 bases, and 23 bases separated the two germline ends. From germline, CDR1 is LNHDA and CDR2 SQIVND (reference sequence). The CDR3 DNA sequence: TGTGCCAGTAGTATTAGTTCCGGGGGGGCGACGATCGGCAATCAGCCCCAGCATTTT. It codes for CASSISSGGATIGNQPQHF.

The chain employs TRBV19 and TRBJ2-2; TRBD2 might be the D (6 bases). V lost 4 bases and J 0 bases, leaving 12 bases between the germline ends. The CDR3 runs to 16 residues. Germline V gene lookup returns CDR1 LNHDA and CDR2 SQIVND (reference sequence). As DNA, the CDR3 is TGTGCCAGTAGTAGGGGACGGACTACGAACACCGGGGAGCTGTTTTTT. Its translation: CASSRGRTTNTGELFF.

The rearrangement links TRBV6-6 to TRBJ1-2; D perhaps matches TRBD1 (5 bases). CDR3 length equals 13 residues. Germline loops: CDR1 MNHNY, CDR2 SVGAGI (reference sequence). V shed 6 bases and J shed 5 bases, with 13 bases lying between them. The CDR3, as DNA: TGTGCCAGCAGCCCCGCGGGGGGTTATGGCTACACCTTC. Residues: CASSPAGGYGYTF.

This clone was seen only once. The chain employs TRBV5-1 and TRBJ2-7, with D hard to call. The CDR3 covers 14 residues. V was shortened by 0 bases and J by 0 bases, with 7 bases between the two germline ends. Germline values: CDR1 SGHRS, CDR2 YFSETQ. CDR3 nucleotides: TGCGCCAGCAGCTTGGGCCAGGTCTCCTACGAGCAGTACTTC. This sequence encodes CASSLGQVSYEQYF.

The rearrangement links TRBV24-1 to TRBJ1-6; TRBD1 is a possible D gene (6 bases). This CDR3 region has 14 residues. The V and J ends lost 3 bases and 13 bases respectively, with 15 bases between them. Germline V gene data show CDR1 as KGHDR and CDR2 as SFDVKD. Here the CDR3 reads CATSDRTDLSPLHF. DNA for the CDR3: TGTGCCACCAGTGATAGGACAGACCTTTCCCCCCTCCACTTT.